What follows are 26 T cell receptor beta chains derived from one specimen sequenced in a study of beta chain features in type 1 diabetes. Broader study findings: TCRB CDR3 length was moderately but significantly reduced in all four CD4+ subsets of Type 1 diabetes patients.

As every portion of the isolated RNA was reverse transcribed, the sequencing read expressed TCRB transcripts. The table came from immunoSEQ multiplex PCR; TCRdb's copy has only in-frame clones and leaves some out. Of 330,000 or so clones listed, around 12% are singletons. For these receptors, no antigen is known. Sequenced material: naive CD4+ T cells from blood. The receptor set was obtained from a woman aged 18-29 years with type 1 diabetes.

The V and J genes are TRBV11-2 and TRBJ2-1; no clear D gene. The CDR3 runs to 12 residues. Germline V CDR1 and CDR2: SGHAT, FQNNGV. V was cut by 0 bases and J by 9 bases, with 6 bases left in between. This chain's CDR3 is CASSLDLGEQFF. The CDR3 DNA reads TGTGCCAGCAGCTTAGACCTCGGTGAGCAGTTCTTC. Full variable domain (missing parts from reference TRBV11-2 and TRBJ2-1): EAGVAQSPRYKIIEKRQSVAFWCNPISGHATLYWYQQILGQGPKLLIQFQNNGVVDDSQLPKDRFSAERLKGVDSTLKIQPAKLEDSAVYLCASSLDLGEQFFGPGTRLTVL.

This chain links TRBV7-9 with TRBJ2-7, with a tentative D call TRBD1 (6 bases). V was pared by 5 bases and J by 7 bases, with 21 bases between. The CDR3 loop spans 15 amino acids. The germline V gene has CDR1 SEHNR and CDR2 FQNEAQ (reference sequence). CDR3 coding DNA: TGTGCCAGCAGCGAAAAAGATGCCAGGGGTTTTGAGCAGTACTTC. Translating gives CASSEKDARGFEQYF.

This clone has just a few counts. The genes are TRBV4-3 and TRBJ2-1, with TRBD2 identical over 15 bases. CDR3 length equals 15 residues. The ends lost 4 bases at V and 9 bases at J; junction bases unmatched: 4. Germline V gene lookup returns CDR1 LGHNA and CDR2 YSLEER. CDR3 in DNA: TGCGCCAGCAGCCCGGGACTAGCGGGAGGTTTTGAGCAGTTCTTC. This gives the protein CASSPGLAGGFEQFF.

The V call is TRBV4-3, the J call TRBJ2-2, with a weak D call TRBD1 (6 bases). The CDR3 covers 15 residues. CDR1 is LGHNA and CDR2 is YSLEER in the germline V gene. V lost 4 bases and J 2 bases, leaving 11 bases between the germline ends. CDR3 DNA sequence: TGCGCCAGCAGCCCGTCCGGGACAAACACCGGGGAGCTGTTTTTT. Its translation is CASSPSGTNTGELFF.

V and J are TRBV28 and TRBJ2-7; tentatively, D is TRBD2 (6 bases). Trimming took 7 bases from V and 3 from J, leaving 16 bases between them. Germline V gene sequence: CDR1 MDHEN, CDR2 SYDVKM. CDR3 size: 14 residues. The CDR3 sequence is CASIRPQGGYEQYF. For the CDR3, the DNA is TGTGCCAGCATTAGACCCCAGGGAGGCTACGAGCAGTACTTC.

The rearrangement joins TRBV28 to TRBJ1-5; no firm D call. CDR3 length: 15 amino acids. Germline V gene data show CDR1 as MDHEN and CDR2 as SYDVKM. V lost 6 bases and J lost 2, with 14 bases in between. The CDR3: CASRGGSGGNQPQHF. The CDR3 DNA reads TGTGCCAGCAGGGGAGGGAGTGGGGGCAATCAGCCCCAGCATTTT.

The J gene is TRBJ2-3, the V gene TRBV7-9, with D possibly TRBD1 on 6 matching bases. CDR3 length equals 15 residues. The germline V and J ends were trimmed by 3 bases and 6 bases, with 16 bases remaining between them. Germline V gene sequence: CDR1 SEHNR, CDR2 FQNEAQ (reference sequence). The CDR3 sequence is CASSLYRVGLDTQYF. CDR3 DNA sequence: TGTGCCAGCAGCTTGTACAGGGTTGGGTTGGATACGCAGTATTTT.

Only a few counts were recorded for this clone. V and J are TRBV25-1 and TRBJ2-2, with 10 bases fitting TRBD1. V lost 6 bases, J lost 5 bases, and 6 bases stayed unmatched. This CDR3 contains 15 residues. Looked up from germline, CDR1 is MGHDK and CDR2 is SYGVNS. The CDR3: CASSGGQGRTGELFF. The CDR3 nucleotides read TGTGCCAGCAGCGGGGGACAGGGGAGAACCGGGGAGCTGTTTTTT.

This clone was counted only a few times. This chain joins TRBV7-2 and TRBJ2-5; D is ambiguous. The CDR3 extends over 12 amino acids. Germline CDR1 SGHTA, CDR2 FQGNSA. Trimming took off 6 bases at V and 5 bases at J, with 10 bases between the two ends. The CDR3 nucleotides read TGTGCCAGCAGGAAAGACGGGGAGACCCAGTACTTC. Its protein is CASRKDGETQYF. Full variable domain (remainder filled in from reference TRBV7-2 and TRBJ2-5): GAGVSQSPSNKVTEKGKDVELRCDPISGHTALYWYRQSLGQGLEFLIYFQGNSAPDKSGLPSDRFSAERTGGSVSTLTIQRTQQEDSAVYLCASRKDGETQYFGPGTRLLVL.

The chain couples TRBV30 to TRBJ2-5, with 7 bases lining up with TRBD2. The CDR3 totals 13 residues. The junction had 10 bases not matched to a gene; V was cut back by 8 bases and J by 4 bases. The V gene's germline CDR1 is GTSNPN and CDR2 SVGIG (reference sequence). The CDR3 region is CARGGGTTETQYF. The CDR3 coding sequence is TGTGCCAGGGGTGGGGGGACTACAGAGACCCAGTACTTC.

This chain uses TRBV20-1 with TRBJ2-1; D is unresolved. This CDR3 contains 9 residues. Germline V gene data show CDR1 as DFQATT and CDR2 as SNEGSKA (reference sequence). The CDR3 reads CSPGNEQFF. The CDR3 DNA follows: TGCAGCCCGGGCAATGAGCAGTTCTTC.

A few counts support this clone. The chain couples TRBV15 to TRBJ2-3; TRBD2 agrees at 8 bases. This CDR3 is 15 amino acids long. V was pared by 1 base and J by 3 bases, with 3 bases of the junction left unmatched. Per germline, CDR1 LNHNV and CDR2 YYDKDF (reference sequence). The CDR3 reads CATSRGGGRTDTQYF. CDR3 sequence (DNA): TGTGCCACCAGCAGAGGCGGGGGGAGGACAGATACGCAGTATTTT.

This chain joins TRBV19 and TRBJ2-7, with TRBD2 as a possible D gene (5 bases). V lost 6 bases and J lost 1, with 13 bases in between. CDR1 is LNHDA, CDR2 SQIVND, per germline (reference sequence). There are 14 residues in the CDR3. The CDR3 DNA reads TGTGCCAGTAGCCTTAGTAGGGAGTCCTACGAGCAGTACTTC. Amino acid sequence: CASSLSRESYEQYF.

The rearrangement uses TRBV5-1 and TRBJ1-1, with D possibly TRBD1 on 6 matching bases. The germline V and J ends were trimmed by 0 bases and 4 bases, with 13 bases remaining between them. CDR1 is SGHRS and CDR2 is YFSETQ in the germline V gene. The CDR3 covers 15 residues. The CDR3 DNA follows: TGCGCCAGCAGCTTGGTCCAGGGGTTGCGCACTGAAGCTTTCTTT. Encoded protein: CASSLVQGLRTEAFF. Based on the CDR3 plus reference TRBV5-1 and TRBJ1-1, the full variable domain is KAGVTQTPRYLIKTRGQQVTLSCSPISGHRSVSWYQQTPGQGLQFLFEYFSETQRNKGNFPGRFSGRQFSNSRSEMNVSTLELGDSALYLCASSLVQGLRTEAFFGQGTRLTVV.

A few counts support this clone. The rearrangement links TRBV18 to TRBJ2-4, with 10 bases lining up with TRBD2. Germline loops: CDR1 KGHSH, CDR2 LQKENI. V dropped 3 bases and J dropped 1; count of bases not matched to a gene: 3. The CDR3 sequence is 16 residues long. CDR3 DNA sequence: TGTGCCAGCTCACCGCTAGCGGGGGTTGCCAAAAACATTCAGTACTTC. Amino acid sequence: CASSPLAGVAKNIQYF.

This rearrangement joins TRBV7-9 to TRBJ2-1; TRBD2 agrees at 12 bases. The CDR3 loop spans 15 amino acids. Per the germline V gene, CDR1 is SEHNR and CDR2 is FQNEAQ (reference sequence). V shed 5 bases and J 10 bases; nucleotides not matched to a gene: 9. This CDR3 reads CASSARLAGVLEQFF. CDR3 coding DNA: TGTGCCAGCAGCGCAAGACTAGCGGGAGTTTTGGAGCAGTTCTTC. Full variable domain (rest looked up from reference TRBV7-9 and TRBJ2-1): DTGVSQNPRHKITKRGQNVTFRCDPISEHNRLYWYRQTLGQGPEFLTYFQNEAQLEKSRLLSDRFSAERPKGSFSTLEIQRTEQGDSAMYLCASSARLAGVLEQFFGPGTRLTVL.

V and J are TRBV4-2 and TRBJ2-1; 10 bases agree with TRBD2. The trim removed 4 bases at V and 6 bases at J, leaving 9 bases unmatched. Looked up from germline, CDR1 is LGHNA and CDR2 is YNFKEQ. The length of the CDR3 is 16 residues. CDR3 residues: CASSPREAGGANEQFF. CDR3 sequence (DNA): TGTGCCAGCAGCCCGAGGGAAGCGGGAGGGGCCAATGAGCAGTTCTTC.

The chain links TRBV7-9 to TRBJ1-5; weak D call: TRBD1 (5 bases). The CDR3 loop spans 15 amino acids. V dropped 1 base and J dropped 4 bases, with 11 bases sitting between them. Germline V CDR1 and CDR2: SEHNR, FQNEAQ (reference sequence). CDR3 bases: TGTGCCAGCAGCTTAGGGGACGGGGGGAATCAGCCCCAGCATTTT. Protein: CASSLGDGGNQPQHF.

This clone was detected only a few times. The CDR3 DNA reads TGTGCCTGGAGCCGGGGACAGGGTAATGAAAAACTGTTTTTT. Residues: CAWSRGQGNEKLFF. The J gene is TRBJ1-4, the V gene TRBV30; TRBD1 matches at 9 bases. Germline V gives CDR1 GTSNPN, CDR2 SVGIG (reference sequence). The trim removed 3 bases at V and 4 bases at J, leaving 3 bases unmatched. The CDR3 is made up of 14 amino acids.

The chain employs TRBV5-4 and TRBJ2-1; 10 positions match TRBD2. This CDR3 has 15 amino acids. The germline gives CDR1 SGHNT, CDR2 YYREEE (reference sequence). Unmatched junction bases numbered 6, after V lost 4 bases and J lost 5 bases. CDR3 in amino acids: CASSLVLAGNNEQFF. The DNA for the CDR3 is TGTGCCAGCAGCCTAGTACTAGCGGGGAACAATGAGCAGTTCTTC.

This sequence joins TRBV25-1 and TRBJ2-3; 10 bases map to TRBD2. J was trimmed by 6 bases and V by 8 bases; bases with no gene match: 5. Germline lookup yields CDR1 MGHDK and CDR2 SYGVNS. The CDR3 spans 13 residues. CDR3 protein: CASGLAGADTQYF. The CDR3 DNA follows: TGTGCCAGCGGGCTAGCGGGAGCCGATACGCAGTATTTT. Full variable domain (rest looked up from reference TRBV25-1 and TRBJ2-3): EADIYQTPRYLVIGTGKKITLECSQTMGHDKMYWYQQDPGMELHLIHYSYGVNSTEKGDLSSESTVSRIRTEHFPLTLESARPSHTSQYLCASGLAGADTQYFGPGTRLTVL.

V and J are TRBV5-5 and TRBJ2-1, with TRBD2 matching 11 bases. The CDR3 is made up of 16 amino acids. Germline V gene sequence: CDR1 SGHKS, CDR2 YYEKEE (reference sequence). J gave up 6 bases and V 7 bases, and 12 bases lay outside the gene matches. As DNA, the CDR3 is TGTGCCAGCCTTCCAAATAGCGGGGGGGCGGTCAATGAGCAGTTCTTC. Residues: CASLPNSGGAVNEQFF. The whole variable domain, remainder taken from reference TRBV5-5 and TRBJ2-1, is DAGVTQSPTHLIKTRGQQVTLRCSPISGHKSVSWYQQVLGQGPQFIFQYYEKEERGRGNFPDRFSARQFPNYSSELNVNALLLGDSALYLCASLPNSGGAVNEQFFGPGTRLTVL.

The rearrangement joins TRBV11-2 to TRBJ1-4, with TRBD1 identical over 7 bases. CDR1 and CDR2 from the germline V gene are SGHAT and FQNNGV. J gave up 8 bases and V 5 bases, and 8 bases lay outside the gene matches. The CDR3 covers 14 residues. Written as DNA, the CDR3 is TGTGCCAGCAGCATGACAGGGTCCTCCGAAAAACTGTTTTTT. Translating gives CASSMTGSSEKLFF.

The rearrangement links TRBV11-2 to TRBJ2-3; no firm D call. Trimming pared 1 base from V and 2 bases from J, leaving 13 bases between. This CDR3 contains 16 residues. Germline V gives CDR1 SGHAT, CDR2 FQNNGV. The CDR3 bases are TGTGCCAGCAGCTTAGGTATACAAATACCCACAGATACGCAGTATTTT. Translation: CASSLGIQIPTDTQYF.

The chain carries TRBV7-2 and TRBJ2-1, with D perhaps matching TRBD1 (5 bases). The germline V gene encodes CDR1 SGHTA and CDR2 FQGNSA. The CDR3 is 14 residues long. The V and J ends lost 5 bases and 5 bases respectively, with 13 bases between them. CDR3 residues: CASSRMTEHNEQFF. The CDR3, as DNA: TGTGCCAGCAGCCGTATGACAGAACACAATGAGCAGTTCTTC.

Here the CDR3 DNA reads TGTGCCAGCAGCGTAGGCGTACCGGGTGGGCCCCAGCATTTT. Protein sequence: CASSVGVPGGPQHF. This chain connects TRBV9 to TRBJ1-5; D is unresolved. The CDR3 runs to 14 residues. V lost 0 bases to trimming and J lost 9 bases, with 13 bases between them. Germline values: CDR1 SGDLS, CDR2 YYNGEE.